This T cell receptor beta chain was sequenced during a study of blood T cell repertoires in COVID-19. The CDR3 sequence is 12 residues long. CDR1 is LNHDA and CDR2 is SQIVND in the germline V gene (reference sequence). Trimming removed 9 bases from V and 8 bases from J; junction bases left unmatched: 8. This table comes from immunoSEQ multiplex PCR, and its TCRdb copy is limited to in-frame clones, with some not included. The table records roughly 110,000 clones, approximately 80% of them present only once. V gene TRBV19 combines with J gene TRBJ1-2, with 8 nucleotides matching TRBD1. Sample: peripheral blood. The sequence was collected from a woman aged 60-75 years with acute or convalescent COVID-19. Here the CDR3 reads CASTTGDHGYTF. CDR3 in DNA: TGTGCCAGCACGACAGGGGACCACGGCTACACCTTC.